One and the same sample provided the 27 T cell receptor beta chains below, sequenced in a study of T cell repertoires in cytomegalovirus infection. MiXCR was run by TCRdb on the reads, yielding one entry per CDR3 protein. The repertoire holds more than 400,000 distinct CDR3 sequences, with 26% as singletons. The sequenced material came from PBMCs. These TCRs come from a human donor in good health (CMV status not recorded). Some clones in this sample may be carry-over from other donors' samples.

There are many counts of this clonotype. The chain couples TRBV20-1 to TRBJ2-7; D is unresolved. The V end was cut by 6 bases, the J end by 3 bases, with 15 bases between. The CDR3 contains 13 residues. The germline V gene has CDR1 DFQATT and CDR2 SNEGSKA (reference sequence). The CDR3, as DNA: TGCAGTGCCACCACAGACAATTTCTACGAGCAGTACTTC. Protein: CSATTDNFYEQYF.

This rearrangement joins TRBV27 to TRBJ1-1, with D hard to call. Germline V gene lookup returns CDR1 MNHEY and CDR2 SMNVEV (reference sequence). Trimming removed 2 bases from V and 0 bases from J, with 7 bases in between. The CDR3 has 14 residues. CDR3 in DNA: TGTGCCAGCAGTTTAGAGTACATGAACACTGAAGCTTTCTTT. Translated: CASSLEYMNTEAFF.

This clonotype has ten or more counts. The chain joins TRBV7-2 to TRBJ2-5, with D uncertain. The CDR3 has 17 amino acids. V was pared by 2 bases and J by 1 base, with 17 bases between. Germline V gene sequence: CDR1 SGHTA, CDR2 FQGNSA. The CDR3 loop is CASSLYDETLFQETQYF. DNA of the CDR3: TGTGCCAGCAGCTTATATGACGAGACCCTCTTCCAAGAGACCCAGTACTTC.

This clonotype was counted ten times or more. DNA for the CDR3: TGTGCCAGCAGCTTACGGTTGGGGGCAGGGCAGCCCCAGCATTTT. This translates into CASSLRLGAGQPQHF. This chain uses TRBV7-6 with TRBJ1-5, with D possibly matching TRBD1 (6 bases). V gave up 2 bases and J gave up 7 bases, with 15 bases separating them. The CDR3 sequence is 15 residues long. Germline CDR1 SGHVS, CDR2 FNYEAQ. The full variable domain, rest sourced from reference TRBV7-6 and TRBJ1-5, is GAGVSQSPRYKVTKRGQDVALRCDPISGHVSLYWYRQALGQGPEFLTYFNYEAQQDKSGLPNDRFSAERPEGSISTLTIQRTEQRDSAMYRCASSLRLGAGQPQHFGDGTRLSIL.

The chain joins TRBV20-1 to TRBJ1-5; 8 nucleotides agree with TRBD1. J lost 5 bases, V lost 2 bases, and 2 bases had no gene match. Germline V gene data show CDR1 as DFQATT and CDR2 as SNEGSKA (reference sequence). This CDR3 is built from 13 residues. The CDR3 is CSARTDRDQPQHF. CDR3 nucleotide sequence: TGCAGTGCTAGAACGGACAGGGATCAGCCCCAGCATTTT.

Ten or more counts support this clonotype. CDR3 coding DNA: TGTGCCAGTATTCTGAACACTGAAGCTTTCTTT. It encodes CASILNTEAFF. This rearrangement joins TRBV19 to TRBJ1-1; D ambiguous. The CDR3 totals 11 residues. Per the germline V gene, CDR1 is LNHDA and CDR2 is SQIVND (reference sequence). V was cut by 7 bases and J by 0 bases, with 3 bases left in between.

The rearrangement links TRBV12-3 or TRBV12-4 to TRBJ1-2, with 7 bases lining up with TRBD1. The junction had 15 bases not matched to a gene; V was cut back by 6 bases and J by 8 bases. The CDR3 covers 15 residues. CDR3 in DNA: TGTGCCAGCAGCCGCGAGGGGGCGAGGTCGGGGGGCTACACCTTC. Residues: CASSREGARSGGYTF.

In its sample, this clonotype was seen a few times. The chain uses TRBV6-2 or TRBV6-3 and TRBJ2-2; 8 nucleotides agree with TRBD2. CDR1 is MNHEY, CDR2 SVGEGT, per germline. The CDR3 length is 16 residues. After removal of 2 bases from V and 4 bases from J, the junction contained 6 bases not matched to a gene. This chain's CDR3 is CASSYPGGPGTGELFF. CDR3 bases: TGTGCCAGCAGTTACCCGGGAGGGCCGGGCACCGGGGAGCTGTTTTTT.

This clonotype was counted between two and nine times. This rearrangement joins TRBV6-6 to TRBJ2-2, with TRBD2 identical over 8 bases. Trimming at V came to 4 bases and at J to 4 bases, leaving 8 bases not matched to a gene. The germline V gene has CDR1 MNHNY and CDR2 SVGAGI (reference sequence). This CDR3 region has 16 residues. This chain's CDR3 is CASSSPGLEGTGELFF. CDR3 nucleotide sequence: TGTGCCAGCAGTTCCCCGGGACTAGAGGGCACCGGGGAGCTGTTTTTT.

The genes are TRBV29-1 and TRBJ2-1, with 7 positions matching TRBD2. Per the germline V gene, CDR1 is SQVTM and CDR2 is ANQGSEA. The CDR3 is made up of 13 amino acids. V lost 3 bases to trimming and J lost 6 bases; unmatched junction nucleotides: 5. The CDR3 region has the DNA TGCAGCGTTGAGGGGAGGGCCCCCAATGAGCAGTTCTTC. It codes for CSVEGRAPNEQFF.

The rearrangement joins TRBV29-1 to TRBJ2-7; the D gene is possibly TRBD2 (6 bases). V was cut by 6 bases and J by 0 bases, with 12 bases left in between. Germline V lookup: CDR1 SQVTM, CDR2 ANQGSEA. This CDR3 region has 13 residues. CDR3 in DNA: TGCAGCGTCATCATAGCGGTCTCCTACGAGCAGTACTTC. Translated: CSVIIAVSYEQYF.

This clonotype was seen only a few times. The rearrangement joins TRBV27 to TRBJ2-7, with TRBD2 matching 15 bases. The length of the CDR3 is 17 residues. The V segment lost 3 bases and the J segment 5 bases; nucleotides outside the gene matches: 8. The germline V gene encodes CDR1 MNHEY and CDR2 SMNVEV (reference sequence). CDR3: CASSFRTSGRANHEQYF. The CDR3 region has the DNA TGTGCCAGCAGTTTCCGGACTAGCGGGAGGGCCAACCACGAGCAGTACTTC.

This clonotype was picked up a small number of times. The CDR3 bases are TGTGCCTCGAAGGACAGGGGGAACAACAATGAGCAGTTCTTC. This gives the protein CASKDRGNNNEQFF. J is TRBJ2-1 and V is TRBV10-3; 10 bases fit TRBD1. V lost 11 bases to trimming and J lost 5 bases; unmatched junction nucleotides: 9. The CDR3 is made up of 14 amino acids. Germline V CDR1 and CDR2: ENHRY, SYGVKD.

About this clonotype itself: Since no conserved phenylalanine or tryptophan closes the CDR3, a read error is the likely cause. The chain uses TRBV6-5 and TRBJ1-1; 10 bases line up with TRBD1. The length of the CDR3 is 17 residues. V dropped 2 bases and J dropped 0; count of bases not matched to a gene: 6. Germline assignment: CDR1 MNHEY and CDR2 SVGAGI. DNA of the CDR3: TGTGCCAGCAGTTACGGGACAGGGGTAACTATGAACACTGAAGCTTTCTCT. Encoded protein: CASSYGTGVTMNTEAFS.

This clonotype was seen many times. The chain recombines TRBV6-2 or TRBV6-3 with TRBJ2-5, with a possible D match to TRBD2 (5 bases). The length of the CDR3 is 13 residues. The V and J ends lost 4 bases and 2 bases respectively, with 8 bases between them. From germline, CDR1 is MNHEY and CDR2 SVGEGT. The CDR3 protein is CASSSREQETQYF. The CDR3 DNA is TGTGCCAGCAGTTCTCGGGAACAAGAGACCCAGTACTTC.

V is TRBV5-4 and J is TRBJ2-1; a possible D gene is TRBD2 (7 bases). The CDR3 length is 16 residues. The V gene lost 4 bases and the J gene lost 0 bases, with 14 bases spanning the gap. Germline CDR1 is SGHNT and CDR2 is YYREEE (reference sequence). This chain's CDR3 is CASSPGGPSSYNEQFF. CDR3 bases: TGTGCCAGCAGCCCCGGGGGGCCGAGCTCCTACAATGAGCAGTTCTTC.

This clonotype has just a few counts. The chain couples TRBV7-2 to TRBJ2-1, with D possibly being TRBD2 (5 bases). Between the trimmed V and J ends, which lost 2 bases and 9 bases, there was a span of 14 bases. The CDR3 is 14 amino acids. CDR1 is SGHTA and CDR2 is FQGNSA in the germline V gene. This CDR3 is CASSLLREWTEQFF. CDR3 DNA sequence: TGTGCCAGCAGCTTACTACGGGAATGGACTGAGCAGTTCTTC.

This clonotype has ten or more counts. The chain carries TRBV7-3 and TRBJ2-5, with TRBD2 matching 7 bases. The germline V gene encodes CDR1 SGHTA and CDR2 FQGTGA. V dropped 0 bases and J dropped 3; count of bases not matched to a gene: 1. This CDR3 spans 14 amino acids. The CDR3 DNA reads as TGTGCCAGCAGCTTAACGGGGGGGAAAGAGACCCAGTACTTC. It encodes CASSLTGGKETQYF.

V gene TRBV7-6 combines with J gene TRBJ1-5, with D tentatively TRBD1 (5 bases). V was clipped by 2 bases and J by 4 bases, with 18 bases between them. This CDR3 has 17 amino acids. The germline V gene has CDR1 SGHVS and CDR2 FNYEAQ. The CDR3 DNA is TGTGCCAGCAGCTTATTATCCAGCGACCGGGGGAATCAGCCCCAGCATTTT. Translating it yields CASSLLSSDRGNQPQHF. Variable domain in full (rest from reference TRBV7-6 and TRBJ1-5): GAGVSQSPRYKVTKRGQDVALRCDPISGHVSLYWYRQALGQGPEFLTYFNYEAQQDKSGLPNDRFSAERPEGSISTLTIQRTEQRDSAMYRCASSLLSSDRGNQPQHFGDGTRLSIL.

This chain uses TRBV5-6 with TRBJ2-5; 8 positions agree with TRBD1. This CDR3 region has 15 residues. The junction had 10 bases not matched to a gene; V was cut back by 5 bases and J by 4 bases. The V gene's germline CDR1 is SGHDT and CDR2 YYEEEE. The CDR3 nucleotides read TGTGCCAGCAGTACCGGGACAGGAGTCGTAGAGACCCAGTACTTC. Amino acids: CASSTGTGVVETQYF. Full variable domain (missing parts from reference TRBV5-6 and TRBJ2-5): DAGVTQSPTHLIKTRGQQVTLRCSPKSGHDTVSWYQQALGQGPQFIFQYYEEEERQRGNFPDRFSGHQFPNYSSELNVNALLLGDSALYLCASSTGTGVVETQYFGPGTRLLVL.

This chain uses TRBV10-3 with TRBJ2-3; D remains unclear. This CDR3 has 10 residues. CDR1 ENHRY and CDR2 SYGVKD come from the germline V gene. Trimming cost V 6 bases and J 6 bases, with 4 bases left between them. CDR3 sequence: CAIRPDTQYF. The CDR3 nucleotides read TGTGCCATCAGGCCGGATACGCAGTATTTT.

The sample holds a few counts of this clonotype. The V gene is TRBV12-3 or TRBV12-4, the J gene TRBJ1-2; D is possibly TRBD1 (6 bases). Trimming took off 5 bases at V and 4 bases at J, with 14 bases between the two ends. This CDR3 has 14 amino acids. CDR3 nucleotides: TGTGCCAGCAGTCAACGGACAGAAGGCTATGGCTACACCTTC. Protein sequence: CASSQRTEGYGYTF.

The V gene is TRBV6-1, the J gene TRBJ2-2, with TRBD1 matching 8 bases. With 6 bases clipped from V and 0 bases from J, the junction kept 15 bases outside the gene matches. Germline CDR1 and CDR2: MNHNS and SASEGT. CDR3 length: 19 residues. CDR3: CASREDPTGVFANTGELFF. The CDR3 nucleotides read TGTGCCAGCAGGGAGGACCCGACAGGGGTGTTTGCGAACACCGGGGAGCTGTTTTTT.

V gene TRBV7-9 combines with J gene TRBJ1-5; TRBD1 is a possible D gene (5 bases). Trimming removed 4 bases from V and 4 bases from J, with 8 bases in between. Germline assignment: CDR1 SEHNR and CDR2 FQNEAQ (reference sequence). The CDR3 sequence is 13 residues long. CDR3 nucleotides: TGTGCCAGCAGCTATCAGGGAAATCAGCCCCAGCATTTT. Protein sequence: CASSYQGNQPQHF.

This clonotype was counted only a few times. The rearrangement links TRBV4-1 to TRBJ1-5; D uncertain. The CDR3 covers 15 residues. Germline loops: CDR1 MGHRA, CDR2 YSYEKL. The V and J ends lost 4 bases and 2 bases respectively, with 12 bases between them. The CDR3 protein is CASSPLEVGNQPQHF. The DNA for the CDR3 is TGCGCCAGCAGCCCGCTAGAGGTTGGCAATCAGCCCCAGCATTTT.

This chain connects TRBV15 to TRBJ2-7; weak D call: TRBD2 (6 bases). This CDR3 comprises 13 residues. Trimming cost V 5 bases and J 3 bases, with 11 bases left between them. Germline CDR1 reads LNHNV; CDR2 reads YYDKDF (reference sequence). CDR3 in DNA: TGTGCCACCAGCGGCGGGATCAACTACGAGCAGTACTTC. It specifies CATSGGINYEQYF.

The V gene is TRBV14, the J gene TRBJ1-1, with unresolved D. There are 13 residues in the CDR3. Germline V gives CDR1 SGHDN, CDR2 FVKESK. The V end was cut by 3 bases, the J end by 0 bases, with 5 bases between. The CDR3 nucleotides read TGTGCCAGCAGCCAGAGTCTGAACACTGAAGCTTTCTTT. Amino acids: CASSQSLNTEAFF.